One and the same sample provided the 16 T cell receptor beta chains below, sequenced in a study of CD8+ T cells in alopecia areata. cDNA serving as the sequencing template came from extracted, reverse transcribed RNA. The repertoire was sequenced with immunoSEQ multiplex PCR; TCRdb's copy has only in-frame clones and lacks some. The sample consists of about 180,000 clones, 51% of them appearing once. Treatment in this sample: oral pan-JAK inhibitor, 5-10 mg twice daily. The sample was CD8+ T cells sorted from blood, taken around week 54, from a patient treated with tofacitinib. These receptors were collected from a human donor with alopecia areata.

This clone was counted between two and nine times. CDR3 amino acids: CASSIESSPGYEAFF. CDR3 in DNA: TGTGCCAGTAGTATCGAGAGTTCCCCGGGGTACGAAGCTTTCTTT. This sequence joins TRBV19 and TRBJ1-1; D remains ambiguous. The CDR3 runs 15 residues. Germline V gives CDR1 LNHDA, CDR2 SQIVND (reference sequence). V shed 3 bases and J shed 8 bases, with 19 bases lying between them.

The chain combines TRBV5-1 with TRBJ2-7; D gene unclear. Germline V gives CDR1 SGHRS, CDR2 YFSETQ. The CDR3 loop spans 13 amino acids. Trimming shortened V by 4 bases and J by 3 bases, and 11 bases separated the two germline ends. The CDR3 DNA sequence: TGCGCCAGCAGCCCGGGCCCGGGCTACGAGCAGTACTTC. Translating it yields CASSPGPGYEQYF.

This chain connects TRBV4-1 to TRBJ2-5, with D unclear. With 4 bases removed from V and 5 bases from J, the gap between germline ends came to 14 bases. The germline CDR1 and CDR2 sequences are MGHRA and YSYEKL. The CDR3 has 14 residues. CDR3 loop: CASSPREGYETQYF. The CDR3 nucleotides are TGCGCCAGCAGCCCAAGAGAAGGGTACGAGACCCAGTACTTC.

The J gene is TRBJ1-6, the V gene TRBV10-2; D is possibly TRBD1 (5 bases). Germline V gene sequence: CDR1 WSHSY, CDR2 SAAADI. The CDR3 spans 14 residues. The V and J ends lost 0 bases and 11 bases respectively, with 11 bases between them. The CDR3 DNA reads as TGCGCCAGCAGTGAGTCGACGGGACCGGCACCCCTCCACTTT. As protein: CASSESTGPAPLHF.

This clone was counted a single time. The chain joins TRBV2 to TRBJ2-5; D ambiguous. The CDR3 contains 13 residues. Germline V CDR1 and CDR2: SNHLY, FYNNEI. Trimming took 6 bases from V and 3 from J, leaving 11 bases between them. The CDR3 is CASRLSGEETQYF. CDR3 DNA: TGTGCCAGCAGGTTGTCAGGAGAAGAGACCCAGTACTTC.

This rearrangement joins TRBV28 to TRBJ2-7; D ambiguous. V was clipped by 1 base and J by 0 bases, with 4 bases between them. CDR1 and CDR2 (germline): MDHEN, SYDVKM. The CDR3 totals 13 residues. CDR3 residues: CASSLLLSYEQYF. CDR3 bases: TGTGCCAGCAGTTTATTACTCTCCTACGAGCAGTACTTC.

This clone was picked up a small number of times. The chain carries TRBV4-1 and TRBJ2-7, with D hard to call. V was clipped by 0 bases and J by 2 bases, with 14 bases between them. The CDR3 runs to 16 residues. From germline, CDR1 is MGHRA and CDR2 YSYEKL. The DNA for the CDR3 is TGCGCCAGCAGCCAAGATAGTCAGACGATAGCCTACGAGCAGTACTTC. Translating gives CASSQDSQTIAYEQYF.

This clone has only a few counts. This chain joins TRBV13 and TRBJ2-3; tentatively, D is TRBD1 (6 bases). The CDR3 covers 14 residues. V gave up 5 bases and J gave up 1 base, with 10 bases separating them. Germline assignment: CDR1 PRHDT and CDR2 FYEKMQ (reference sequence). The CDR3 DNA follows: TGTGCCAGCAGCGACGGACAGCGCACAGATACGCAGTATTTT. It specifies CASSDGQRTDTQYF. The full variable domain, in which reference TRBV13 and TRBJ2-3 provide the parts outside the CDR3, is AAGVIQSPRHLIKEKRETATLKCYPIPRHDTVYWYQQGPGQDPQFLISFYEKMQSDKGSIPDRFSAQQFSDYHSELNMSSLELGDSALYFCASSDGQRTDTQYFGPGTRLTVL.

This clone appeared a single time. This rearrangement joins TRBV7-2 to TRBJ1-6; weak D call: TRBD1 (6 bases). V dropped 6 bases and J dropped 10 bases, with 22 bases sitting between them. The CDR3 length is 16 residues. Germline V gives CDR1 SGHTA, CDR2 FQGNSA. This CDR3 is CASRGGFRGRSSPLHF. For the CDR3, the DNA is TGTGCCAGCAGAGGGGGGTTTCGGGGCAGAAGCTCACCCCTCCACTTT.

This chain links TRBV14 with TRBJ2-1; the match to TRBD1 covers 10 bases. Unmatched junction bases numbered 7, after V lost 6 bases and J lost 5 bases. CDR3 length equals 15 residues. CDR1 and CDR2 (germline): SGHDN, FVKESK. CDR3 sequence: CASSTRQGANNEQFF. Here the CDR3 DNA reads TGTGCCAGCAGTACACGACAGGGGGCGAACAATGAGCAGTTCTTC.

V is TRBV5-6 and J is TRBJ2-3; no firm D call. The V and J ends lost 0 bases and 5 bases respectively, with 10 bases between them. The germline V gene encodes CDR1 SGHDT and CDR2 YYEEEE. This CDR3 region has 14 residues. The CDR3 loop reads CASSLASEVDTQYF. CDR3 bases: TGTGCCAGCAGCTTGGCGTCTGAGGTAGATACGCAGTATTTT.

The chain has TRBV29-1 and TRBJ2-5, with D unclear. Between the trimmed V and J ends, which lost 0 bases and 0 bases, there was a span of 11 bases. The CDR3 is 15 amino acids. In germline, CDR1 is SQVTM, CDR2 ANQGSEA. CDR3 DNA: TGCAGCGTTGAAGATCGGCTATCGTACCAAGAGACCCAGTACTTC. Protein product: CSVEDRLSYQETQYF.

This sequence joins TRBV25-1 and TRBJ1-1; D not certain. The CDR3 is 15 amino acids. Per germline, CDR1 MGHDK and CDR2 SYGVNS. V lost 1 base and J lost 5, with 14 bases in between. The chain's CDR3 is CASSESATQDTEAFF. The CDR3 bases are TGTGCCAGCAGTGAATCGGCAACTCAGGATACTGAAGCTTTCTTT.

This sequence joins TRBV2 and TRBJ2-4; no firm D call. Between the trimmed V and J ends, which lost 1 base and 0 bases, there was a span of 7 bases. This CDR3 region has 15 residues. Germline V gene sequence: CDR1 SNHLY, CDR2 FYNNEI. The chain's CDR3 is CASSEVPVAKNIQYF. In DNA, the CDR3 is TGTGCCAGCAGTGAAGTTCCGGTAGCCAAAAACATTCAGTACTTC.

CDR3 nucleotide sequence: TGTGCCTGGAGTGAGACAGGGCCGGGTCAGCCCCAGCATTTT. Translation gives CAWSETGPGQPQHF. The chain is built from TRBV30 and TRBJ1-5; the match to TRBD1 covers 7 bases. Per the germline V gene, CDR1 is GTSNPN and CDR2 is SVGIG (reference sequence). The CDR3 runs to 14 residues. V was clipped by 1 base and J by 6 bases; unmatched bases: 6.

This clone has a handful of counts. The chain uses TRBV19 and TRBJ2-5; D may be TRBD1 (6 bases). This CDR3 comprises 14 residues. Trimming cost V 4 bases and J 5 bases, with 14 bases left between them. Germline V gene lookup returns CDR1 LNHDA and CDR2 SQIVND (reference sequence). CDR3 coding DNA: TGTGCCAGTAGTACCAACAGGGACCGGGAGACCCAGTACTTC. It translates to CASSTNRDRETQYF.